Listed below are T cell receptor beta chains from one sample, sequenced in a study of T cells in narcolepsy. Profiling relied on immunoSEQ multiplex PCR, and the TCRdb table lists in-frame clones only, not all of them. The sample holds tens of thousands of clones, around 83% seen once. Sequencing used CD45RA- memory CD4+ T cells from PBMCs. These receptors were taken from a human donor with narcolepsy. The CDR3 runs from the conserved cysteine through the conserved F or W. A D gene is named only where the DNA matches it firmly. Rows give clone size only sometimes, using once, few, many, or a class for an expanded clone.

j_gene: TRBJ2-7
d_gene: -
v_gene: TRBV6-1
abundance: few
CDR3nt: TGTGCCAGCAGCACAGGACCCTTCGAGCAGTACTTC
CDR3aa: CASSTGPFEQYF

j_gene: TRBJ2-5
d_gene: -
v_gene: TRBV18
abundance: -
CDR3nt: TGTGCCAGCTCACTTCAGGCTAACCAAGAGACCCAGTACTTC
CDR3aa: CASSLQANQETQYF

j_gene: TRBJ1-4
d_gene: TRBD1
v_gene: TRBV2
abundance: few
CDR3nt: TGTGCCAGCACAGACGCCGGGACAGGGGTTAATGAAAAACTGTTTTTT
CDR3aa: CASTDAGTGVNEKLFF

j_gene: TRBJ1-3
d_gene: -
v_gene: TRBV7-2
abundance: -
CDR3nt: TGTGCCAGCAGCCGACAGCCCCGAAACACCATATATTTT
CDR3aa: CASSRQPRNTIYF

j_gene: TRBJ2-7
d_gene: -
v_gene: TRBV18
abundance: -
CDR3nt: TGTGCCAGCTCTCCTGCATACGAGCAGTACTTC
CDR3aa: CASSPAYEQYF

j_gene: TRBJ1-1
d_gene: -
v_gene: TRBV6-4
abundance: -
CDR3nt: TGTGCCAGCAGTGAACAGGGAGTGGGGAACACTGAAGCTTTCTTT
CDR3aa: CASSEQGVGNTEAFF

j_gene: TRBJ2-1
d_gene: -
v_gene: TRBV9
abundance: -
CDR3nt: TGTGCCAGCAGCGTAGTTGCGGGGGCAGTCCATGAGCAGTTCTTC
CDR3aa: CASSVVAGAVHEQFF

j_gene: TRBJ1-1
d_gene: -
v_gene: TRBV6-6
abundance: medium-sized
CDR3nt: TGTGCCAGCAACAAAGGGAGGGGGAACACTGAAGCTTTCTTT
CDR3aa: CASNKGRGNTEAFF

j_gene: TRBJ1-6
d_gene: -
v_gene: TRBV27
abundance: -
CDR3nt: TGTGCCAGCAGTTTGCGTAATCCAAGCTCCTATAATTCACCCCTCCACTTT
CDR3aa: CASSLRNPSSYNSPLHF

j_gene: TRBJ1-6
d_gene: TRBD1
v_gene: TRBV5-4
abundance: -
CDR3nt: TGTGCCAGCAGCAGGACAGGTTATAATTCACCCCTCCACTTT
CDR3aa: CASSRTGYNSPLHF

j_gene: TRBJ2-5
d_gene: -
v_gene: TRBV4-2
abundance: -
CDR3nt: TGTGCCAGCAGCCAAGATGATCCAAGACAGCCCCAAGAGACCCAGTACTTC
CDR3aa: CASSQDDPRQPQETQYF

j_gene: TRBJ1-5
d_gene: TRBD1
v_gene: TRBV6-5
abundance: -
CDR3nt: TGTGCCAGCAGTGAAGGGACAGGGAGGCAGCCCCAGCATTTT
CDR3aa: CASSEGTGRQPQHF

j_gene: TRBJ1-5
d_gene: TRBD1
v_gene: TRBV5-5
abundance: -
CDR3nt: TGTGCCAGCAGCGAGGGACAGGGGTCTGAGGGCAATCAGCCCCAGCATTTT
CDR3aa: CASSEGQGSEGNQPQHF

j_gene: TRBJ2-1
d_gene: TRBD2
v_gene: TRBV10-3
abundance: few
CDR3nt: TGTGCCATCGGGATGGGGACTAGCGGGGGGTACGATGAGCAGTTCTTC
CDR3aa: CAIGMGTSGGYDEQFF

j_gene: TRBJ1-2
d_gene: -
v_gene: TRBV2
abundance: -
CDR3nt: TGTGCCAGCGGGTTCGGCAGGGTCTATGGCTACACCTTC
CDR3aa: CASGFGRVYGYTF

j_gene: TRBJ2-1
d_gene: -
v_gene: TRBV27
abundance: -
CDR3nt: TGTGCCAGCAGTCCACCCAACAGCAATGAGCAGTTCTTC
CDR3aa: CASSPPNSNEQFF

j_gene: TRBJ1-4
d_gene: -
v_gene: TRBV5-1
abundance: -
CDR3nt: TGCGCCAGCAGCTTGGGACAGCAAGCCTATGAAAAACTGTTTTTT
CDR3aa: CASSLGQQAYEKLFF

j_gene: TRBJ1-5
d_gene: -
v_gene: TRBV5-8
abundance: -
CDR3nt: TGTGCCAGCAGCTTGGCCCTCGGGCCTAGCAATCAGCCCCAGCATTTT
CDR3aa: CASSLALGPSNQPQHF

j_gene: TRBJ1-2
d_gene: -
v_gene: TRBV5-4
abundance: once
CDR3nt: TGTGCCAGCAGCTTGGACTATGGCTACACCTTC
CDR3aa: CASSLDYGYTF

j_gene: TRBJ1-2
d_gene: TRBD1
v_gene: TRBV19
abundance: -
CDR3nt: TGTGCCAGTAGTCCGGGACAGGGCATAGGCTATGGCTACACCTTC
CDR3aa: CASSPGQGIGYGYTF

j_gene: TRBJ1-1
d_gene: TRBD1
v_gene: TRBV7-9
abundance: once
CDR3nt: TGTGCCAGCAGCTTTACGGGGACCGGGACAGGGGGCGTTGGCACTGAAGCTTTCTTT
CDR3aa: CASSFTGTGTGGVGTEAFF

j_gene: TRBJ2-5
d_gene: TRBD1
v_gene: TRBV5-1
abundance: -
CDR3nt: TGCGCCAGCAGCTTAGGGACAGGGGAGACCCAGTACTTC
CDR3aa: CASSLGTGETQYF

j_gene: TRBJ2-7
d_gene: -
v_gene: TRBV6-1
abundance: -
CDR3nt: TGTGCCGCCAGCGTACGGGTAGCCAAATACGAGCAGTACTTC
CDR3aa: CAASVRVAKYEQYF

j_gene: TRBJ1-6
d_gene: TRBD1
v_gene: TRBV7-9
abundance: -
CDR3nt: TGTGCCAGCAGCTCTCGACAGGGGATCGGAAATTCACCCCTCCACTTT
CDR3aa: CASSSRQGIGNSPLHF

j_gene: TRBJ2-3
d_gene: -
v_gene: TRBV7-2
abundance: -
CDR3nt: TGTGCCAGCAGCTTCTGGGACACCCTAACTGGGGCAGATACGCAGTATTTT
CDR3aa: CASSFWDTLTGADTQYF

j_gene: TRBJ2-7
d_gene: TRBD2
v_gene: TRBV5-1
abundance: -
CDR3nt: TGCGCCAGCAGCCCCGGGGAGGGCAGTAGGTACGAGCAGTACTTC
CDR3aa: CASSPGEGSRYEQYF

j_gene: TRBJ1-2
d_gene: TRBD1
v_gene: TRBV28
abundance: -
CDR3nt: TGTGCCAGCAGTCTTCCGGGACAGGGTTTAAGTGGCTACACCTTC
CDR3aa: CASSLPGQGLSGYTF

j_gene: TRBJ1-1
d_gene: TRBD1
v_gene: TRBV27
abundance: -
CDR3nt: TGTGCCAGCAGTCCACGACAGGGGATGAACACTGAAGCTTTCTTT
CDR3aa: CASSPRQGMNTEAFF